This TCR beta chain was recovered during a study of cytomegalovirus exposure and HLA in healthy donors. Findings of the study overall: In a later analysis, CMV-associated beta chains were mostly HLA-associated, it appeared.

Vbeta (60) and Jbeta (13) primers were used in the PCR. TCRdb's table, derived via immunoSEQ multiplex PCR, lists solely in-frame clones and lacks some. The table records roughly 200,000 clones, around nine tenths of them present only once. Of note for this clone: Antigen specificity is unknown.

This CDR3 comprises 16 residues. Germline CDR1 reads KGHSH; CDR2 reads LQKENI. V was cut by 5 bases and J by 0 bases, with 15 bases left in between. This sequence originates from a woman aged 25 to 39 in good health and CMV-seronegative. Sequenced input: PBMCs. The rearrangement uses TRBV18 and TRBJ2-3, with D perhaps matching TRBD2 (6 bases). The CDR3 here is CASSTQDYPSTDTQYF. CDR3 DNA sequence: TGTGCCAGCTCAACTCAGGACTATCCAAGCACAGATACGCAGTATTTT.